Below, 10 T cell receptor beta chains from the same sample are listed, as sequenced in a study of cytomegalovirus exposure and HLA in healthy donors (dated by TCRdb to the late 2010s). To prepare the library, the immunoSEQ multiplex PCR assay was applied. A mixture of 60 forward primers for TCR Vbeta segments and 13 reverse primers for TCR Jbeta segments was used in the multiplex PCR. Here the immuneACCESS table is served through TCRdb, limited to in-frame sequences with V and J called. Missing clones are a known gap in these copies; in checked studies unresolved V genes cover under half, and the rest lacks a known reason. The sample table contains approximately 150,000 clones; only one count was recorded for roughly four fifths of them. 3.2% of the sample comes from the top ten. The sequenced sample consisted of PBMCs. The receptors were gathered from a man aged 18 to 35 in good health and CMV-seropositive.

The chain recombines TRBV11-3 with TRBJ2-3, with D possibly TRBD1 on 6 matching bases. Germline assignment: CDR1 SGHNT and CDR2 YENEEA. The ends were cut back, 5 bases at V and 6 bases at J, with 18 bases in the middle. The CDR3 has 15 residues. The CDR3 DNA follows: TGTGCCAGCAGCCCTACAGGGTCCCTCGGGGATACGCAGTATTTT. This gives the protein CASSPTGSLGDTQYF.

The CDR3 loop reads CASETKTNTQYF. The CDR3 nucleotides are TGTGCCAGCGAAACGAAAACTAATACGCAGTATTTT. The rearrangement uses TRBV7-9 and TRBJ2-3; no clear D gene. Trimming shortened V by 8 bases and J by 7 bases, and 13 bases separated the two germline ends. CDR1 and CDR2 from the germline V gene are SEHNR and FQNEAQ (reference sequence). The CDR3 is 12 residues long.

The chain carries TRBV5-1 and TRBJ1-1; no reliable D call. This CDR3 is 14 amino acids long. V lost 0 bases, J lost 4 bases, and 10 bases lay in between. Germline V lookup: CDR1 SGHRS, CDR2 YFSETQ. CDR3 protein: CASSLAEVVTEAFF. For the CDR3, the DNA is TGCGCCAGCAGCTTGGCGGAGGTAGTCACTGAAGCTTTCTTT.

Turning to this clone: Other DNA sequences in the sample encode the same CDR3. V usage is TRBV28 and J usage is TRBJ2-6, with D possibly being TRBD2 (6 bases). The germline V gene encodes CDR1 MDHEN and CDR2 SYDVKM. V lost 6 bases, J lost 4 bases, and 13 bases lay in between. The CDR3 length is 15 residues. The CDR3 sequence is CASSFGGTGANVLTF. CDR3 nucleotide sequence: TGTGCCAGCAGCTTCGGGGGAACGGGGGCCAACGTCCTGACTTTC. The full variable domain, in which reference TRBV28 and TRBJ2-6 provide the parts outside the CDR3, is DVKVTQSSRYLVKRTGEKVFLECVQDMDHENMFWYRQDPGLGLRLIYFSYDVKMKEKGDIPEGYSVSREKKERFSLILESASTNQTSMYLCASSFGGTGANVLTFGAGSRLTVL.

This clone came up a few times. The chain links TRBV19 to TRBJ1-5; weak D call: TRBD1 (5 bases). Germline V lookup: CDR1 LNHDA, CDR2 SQIVND (reference sequence). Trimming stripped 10 bases from V and 0 bases from J, with 16 bases between. The CDR3 length is 15 residues. CDR3 DNA: TGTGCCACCAGGACACCTCCTTATAGCAATCAGCCCCAGCATTTT. Its translation: CATRTPPYSNQPQHF.

In its sample, this clone was seen a few times. The chain joins TRBV2 to TRBJ1-2; tentative D call: TRBD1 (6 bases). The CDR3 totals 14 residues. Germline V lookup: CDR1 SNHLY, CDR2 FYNNEI. V was shortened by 6 bases and J by 6 bases, with 17 bases between the two germline ends. The CDR3 region is CASSDLGQGDGYTF. CDR3 nucleotides: TGTGCCAGCAGCGACCTGGGACAAGGGGATGGCTACACCTTC.

The chain employs TRBV6-1 and TRBJ2-7; 7 bases are shared with TRBD1. This CDR3 spans 12 amino acids. The V segment lost 8 bases and the J segment 4 bases; nucleotides outside the gene matches: 5. Per the germline V gene, CDR1 is MNHNS and CDR2 is SASEGT. The CDR3 here is CASGDSVYEQYF. CDR3 DNA sequence: TGTGCCAGCGGGGACAGCGTATACGAGCAGTACTTC.

This clone was seen a handful of times. The chain recombines TRBV28 with TRBJ2-1; tentatively, D is TRBD1 (6 bases). CDR3 length: 16 amino acids. The germline V gene has CDR1 MDHEN and CDR2 SYDVKM. Trimming stripped 6 bases from V and 0 bases from J, with 15 bases between. The CDR3 DNA follows: TGTGCCAGCAGCGACAGGCGTCTAAGCTCCTACAATGAGCAGTTCTTC. Its protein product is CASSDRRLSSYNEQFF.

This clone was picked up one time. The chain carries TRBV27 and TRBJ2-7; 9 nucleotides line up with TRBD1. After removal of 5 bases from V and 2 bases from J, the junction contained 7 bases not matched to a gene. Germline CDR1 and CDR2: MNHEY and SMNVEV (reference sequence). The CDR3 spans 15 residues. CDR3: CASSPRQGVAYEQYF. The CDR3 DNA reads TGTGCCAGCAGTCCAAGACAGGGGGTAGCCTACGAGCAGTACTTC.

The chain links TRBV28 to TRBJ2-1; D gene unclear. V gave up 3 bases and J gave up 0 bases, with 9 bases separating them. In germline, CDR1 is MDHEN, CDR2 SYDVKM. The CDR3 contains 15 residues. CDR3 region: CASSFIVSSYNEQFF. CDR3 DNA: TGTGCCAGCAGTTTTATAGTGAGCTCCTACAATGAGCAGTTCTTC.